The present entry profiles one T cell receptor (beta chain) with its context. Its cognate antigen is unknown. The V and J ends lost 10 bases and 0 bases, in that order; junction bases with no gene match: 6. The CDR3 covers 13 residues. Germline loops: CDR1 MNHNS, CDR2 SASEGT. The data were taken from a study of CD8+CD57+ T cells in acquired aplastic anemia. Study-wide results and caveats: Patients and controls shared twenty-nine CD8+ CDR3 sequences, highly expressed in patients. Patients and controls were not found to differ significantly in CD8+ Simpson's diversity.

Both TCR beta VDJ combination and CDR3 sequence profiling were carried out. Genomic DNA was the template for this profiling. A single record per CDR3 protein comes from TCRdb applying MiXCR to the reads. Seen here are some 180,000 distinct CDR3 sequences, roughly half observed once, and the top ten hold 2.5% to 3.5%. This clonotype originated in a human donor in good health. Sequencing input: sorted CD4+, CD8+, or CD8+CD57+ T cells (not recorded which) from PBMCs. The rearrangement joins TRBV6-1 to TRBJ2-7, with 7 positions matching TRBD1. CDR3: CAIAGTDSYEQYF. In DNA, the CDR3 is TGTGCCATCGCCGGGACAGACTCCTACGAGCAGTACTTC.